This TCR beta chain appears in the sequencing data of a study of T cells in Graves' hyperthyroidism and ophthalmopathy. Trimming pared 7 bases from V and 7 bases from J, leaving 17 bases between. The germline CDR1 and CDR2 sequences are MDHEN and SYDVKM. This CDR3 comprises 13 residues. Amplification yielded TCR beta CDR3 regions, with RNA transcripts as the source. TCR CDR3 underwent first-round RT-PCR with the HTBI primer set. TCRdb re-derived calls from the multiplex PCR reads in MiXCR, one entry per CDR3 protein. The sample consists of about 360,000 distinct CDR3 sequences, around 13% of them appearing once. Study-level results: The model predicted ophthalmopathy a median around seven months before onset.

This clonotype was seen many times. Antigen unknown. Sequencing was done on a sample of blood. The receptor was isolated from a woman under 30 with Graves' hyperthyroidism. This rearrangement joins TRBV28 to TRBJ2-7, with D perhaps matching TRBD1 (7 bases). The CDR3 nucleotides are TGTGCCAGCACTGGGACGGAGGGGGCAGAGCAGTACTTC. The encoded protein is CASTGTEGAEQYF.